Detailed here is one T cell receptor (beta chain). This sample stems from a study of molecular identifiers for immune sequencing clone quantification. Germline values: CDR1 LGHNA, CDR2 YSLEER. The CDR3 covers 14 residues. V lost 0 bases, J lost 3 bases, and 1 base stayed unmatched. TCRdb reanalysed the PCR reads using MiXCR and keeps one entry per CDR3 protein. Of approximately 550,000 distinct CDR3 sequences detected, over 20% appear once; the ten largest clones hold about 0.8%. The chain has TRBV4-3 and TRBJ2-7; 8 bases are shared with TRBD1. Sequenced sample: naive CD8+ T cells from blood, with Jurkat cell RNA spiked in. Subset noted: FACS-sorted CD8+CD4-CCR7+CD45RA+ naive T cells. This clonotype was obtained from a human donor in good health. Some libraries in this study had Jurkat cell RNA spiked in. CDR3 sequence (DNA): TGCGCCAGCAGCCAAGACAGGGGGCACTACGAGCAGTACTTC. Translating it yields CASSQDRGHYEQYF.